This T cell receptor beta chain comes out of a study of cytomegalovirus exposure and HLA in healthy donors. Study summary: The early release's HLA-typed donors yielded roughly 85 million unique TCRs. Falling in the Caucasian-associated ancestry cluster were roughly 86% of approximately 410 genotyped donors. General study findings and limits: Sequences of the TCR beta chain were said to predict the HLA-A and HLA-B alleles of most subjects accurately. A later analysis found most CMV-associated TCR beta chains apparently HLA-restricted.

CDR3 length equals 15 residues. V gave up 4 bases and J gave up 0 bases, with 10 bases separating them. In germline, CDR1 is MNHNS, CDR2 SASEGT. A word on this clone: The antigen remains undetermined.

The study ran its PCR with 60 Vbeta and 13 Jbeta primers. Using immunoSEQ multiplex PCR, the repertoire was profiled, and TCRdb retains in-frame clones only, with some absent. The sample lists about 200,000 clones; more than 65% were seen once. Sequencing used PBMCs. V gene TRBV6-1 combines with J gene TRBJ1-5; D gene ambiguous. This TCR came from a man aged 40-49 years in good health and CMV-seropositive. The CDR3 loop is CASSVEAYSNQPQHF. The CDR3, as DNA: TGTGCCAGCAGTGTGGAGGCTTATAGCAATCAGCCCCAGCATTTT.